The 14 T cell receptor beta chains presented below share a single source sample, sequenced in a study of blood T cell repertoires in COVID-19. The repertoire was sequenced with immunoSEQ multiplex PCR; TCRdb's copy has only in-frame clones and lacks some. Here the sample spans some 91,000 clones, approximately 87% being singletons. Sequencing was performed on peripheral blood. Receptors originate from a human donor in a cohort sampled during active COVID-19.

This sequence joins TRBV30 and TRBJ2-1; TRBD2 is a possible D gene (6 bases). CDR3 length: 16 amino acids. V gave up 3 bases and J gave up 0 bases, with 15 bases separating them. CDR1 is GTSNPN and CDR2 is SVGIG in the germline V gene (reference sequence). CDR3 nucleotides: TGTGCCTGGAGCGTTAGCGGCCACAGCTCCTACAATGAGCAGTTCTTC. It specifies CAWSVSGHSSYNEQFF.

The V gene is TRBV7-2, the J gene TRBJ2-5; TRBD1 is a possible D gene (5 bases). V was clipped by 5 bases and J by 7 bases, with 11 bases between them. The CDR3 extends over 12 amino acids. CDR1 and CDR2 (germline): SGHTA, FQGNSA. CDR3 bases: TGTGCCAGCAGCCTAGGAAGGGGGACCCAGTACTTC. It encodes CASSLGRGTQYF.

The chain links TRBV7-9 to TRBJ2-2; TRBD2 is a possible D gene (7 bases). Germline V CDR1 and CDR2: SEHNR, FQNEAQ (reference sequence). V was trimmed by 7 bases and J by 1 base, leaving 16 bases between them. The CDR3 runs 16 residues. The CDR3 bases are TGTGCCAGCACCCGGGGGCTAGCGGAGAACACCGGGGAGCTGTTTTTT. It codes for CASTRGLAENTGELFF.

The chain recombines TRBV6-5 with TRBJ2-1; the match to TRBD1 covers 8 bases. Germline V lookup: CDR1 MNHEY, CDR2 SVGAGI. This CDR3 has 15 residues. Unmatched junction bases numbered 13, after V lost 10 bases and J lost 5 bases. Here the CDR3 reads CATTRGTGFDNEQFF. The CDR3 bases are TGTGCCACCACTAGAGGGACAGGTTTCGACAATGAGCAGTTCTTC.

This chain joins TRBV9 and TRBJ2-7; 7 nucleotides align to TRBD1. J lost 6 bases, V lost 0 bases, and 15 bases had no gene match. The CDR3 covers 17 residues. Germline V CDR1 and CDR2: SGDLS, YYNGEE. The CDR3 DNA sequence: TGTGCCAGCAGCGTAGATGAGACAGGGTTCCCTCCTGCCGAGCAGTACTTC. Encoded protein: CASSVDETGFPPAEQYF.

In DNA, the CDR3 is TGTGCCAGCAGCCGGGACAGGGGTTACGAGCAGTACTTC. It translates to CASSRDRGYEQYF. This rearrangement joins TRBV12-3 or TRBV12-4 to TRBJ2-7; TRBD1 matches at 10 bases. The CDR3 has 13 residues. V lost 6 bases to trimming and J lost 4 bases; unmatched junction nucleotides: 3.

This clone occurred a few times. The V and J genes are TRBV15 and TRBJ1-5, with D hard to call. The CDR3 contains 16 residues. Trimming stripped 5 bases from V and 2 bases from J, with 16 bases between. Germline CDR1 and CDR2: LNHNV and YYDKDF (reference sequence). The CDR3 bases are TGTGCCACCAGCGGATGGCTGGGCTCTGGCAATCAGCCCCAGCATTTT. Translation: CATSGWLGSGNQPQHF.

This clone was counted a few times. The chain couples TRBV7-2 to TRBJ1-5; D unresolved. Deletions cut 3 bases from V and 5 bases from J, with 11 bases between. The CDR3 spans 14 residues. Per germline, CDR1 SGHTA and CDR2 FQGNSA. The CDR3 nucleotides read TGTGCCAGCAGCTTCATCCCCGCAGATCAGCCCCAGCATTTT. Its protein is CASSFIPADQPQHF.

The V gene is TRBV5-1, the J gene TRBJ2-5, with 13 bases identical to TRBD2. Germline CDR1 and CDR2: SGHRS and YFSETQ. Trimming removed 5 bases from V and 4 bases from J; junction bases left unmatched: 5. The CDR3 consists of 15 residues. The CDR3 sequence is CASSTLAGGGETQYF. The CDR3 DNA sequence: TGCGCCAGCAGTACACTAGCGGGAGGGGGAGAGACCCAGTACTTC.

CDR3 bases: TGCGCCAGCAGTGAAATCCAGGGTCTGGGTGGCTACACCTTC. Its translation: CASSEIQGLGGYTF. The V call is TRBV10-2, the J call TRBJ1-2, with D perhaps matching TRBD1 (5 bases). The ends were cut back, 3 bases at V and 7 bases at J, with 15 bases in the middle. This CDR3 is built from 14 residues. Germline V gives CDR1 WSHSY, CDR2 SAAADI.

CDR3 amino acids: CASSDYMGQQFF. Here the CDR3 DNA reads TGTGCCAGCAGCGACTATATGGGCCAGCAGTTCTTC. This sequence joins TRBV28 and TRBJ2-1; D perhaps matches TRBD2 (5 bases). This CDR3 contains 12 residues. Trimming cost V 6 bases and J 11 bases, with 14 bases left between them. CDR1 is MDHEN and CDR2 is SYDVKM in the germline V gene.

The chain carries TRBV19 and TRBJ1-5; D remains unclear. The germline gives CDR1 LNHDA, CDR2 SQIVND (reference sequence). The V and J ends lost 5 bases and 6 bases respectively, with 20 bases between them. This CDR3 is built from 16 residues. The CDR3 region is CASSQRWAVVFQPQHF. CDR3 in DNA: TGTGCCAGTAGTCAAAGGTGGGCCGTAGTCTTTCAGCCCCAGCATTTT.

The chain uses TRBV19 and TRBJ2-3, with D possibly being TRBD1 (6 bases). Per the germline V gene, CDR1 is LNHDA and CDR2 is SQIVND (reference sequence). The CDR3 spans 13 residues. The V gene lost 7 bases and the J gene lost 3 bases, with 11 bases spanning the gap. CDR3 in amino acids: CASTEQGTDTQYF. The CDR3 DNA reads TGTGCCAGTACGGAACAGGGAACAGATACGCAGTATTTT.

This chain links TRBV28 with TRBJ1-2; 9 bases map to TRBD1. The V gene's germline CDR1 is MDHEN and CDR2 SYDVKM. The CDR3 contains 13 residues. The V segment lost 7 bases and the J segment 7 bases; nucleotides outside the gene matches: 7. For the CDR3, the DNA is TGTGCCAGCACCACAGGGGGCGCGGGTGGCTACACCTTC. This codes for CASTTGGAGGYTF.